The text below deals with one T cell receptor (beta chain). A far larger clone is a single base away, which makes a read error likely. Time point given: before trial treatment. Alpha and beta chains were covered, as first-strand cDNA relied on TRAV- and TRBV-specific primers. The PCR that amplified TCRs ran for approximately 20 cycles, relying on a constant-region primer and a V-primer adapter. One entry per CDR3 protein, called by TCRdb with MiXCR from the reads. The sample carries 54,000 or so distinct CDR3 sequences, roughly 24% recorded once. The sample originates from a study of low-dose radiotherapy and immunotherapy resistance in tumors. Across the whole study: Cohort 2, a group dosed every two weeks at 1 Gy per fraction, received 13 Gy in total over 26 weeks.

V shed 5 bases, J shed 10 bases, and the junction held 12 bases outside the gene matches. Germline V gene sequence: CDR1 SGHNT, CDR2 YYREEE (reference sequence). The CDR3 totals 14 residues. Source: PBMCs, taken before treatment. The gene calls are TRBV5-4 and TRBJ2-1, with TRBD1 identical over 7 bases. This TCR was sampled from a male donor with prostate cancer. The CDR3 sequence: CASRPFDRAPEQFF. The CDR3, as DNA: TGTGCCAGCAGACCTTTCGACAGGGCCCCCGAGCAGTTCTTC.